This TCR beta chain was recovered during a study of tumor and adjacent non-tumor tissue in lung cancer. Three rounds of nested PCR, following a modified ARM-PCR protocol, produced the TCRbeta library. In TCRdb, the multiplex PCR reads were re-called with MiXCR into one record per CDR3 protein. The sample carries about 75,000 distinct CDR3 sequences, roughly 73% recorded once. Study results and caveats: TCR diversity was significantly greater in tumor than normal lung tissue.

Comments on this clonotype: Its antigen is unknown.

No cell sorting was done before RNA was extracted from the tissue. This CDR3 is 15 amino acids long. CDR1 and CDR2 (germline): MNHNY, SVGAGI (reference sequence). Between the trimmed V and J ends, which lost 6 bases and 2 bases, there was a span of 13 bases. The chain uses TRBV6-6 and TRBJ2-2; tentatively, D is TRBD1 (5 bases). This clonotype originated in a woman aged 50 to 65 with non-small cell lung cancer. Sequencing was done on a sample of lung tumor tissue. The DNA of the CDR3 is TGTGCCAGCAGCTCCGTGACAGTTAACACCGGGGAGCTGTTTTTT. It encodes CASSSVTVNTGELFF.